Listed below are T cell receptor beta chains from one sample, sequenced in a study of regulatory T cells in long-lasting Graves disease. TCRdb ran MiXCR on the multiplex PCR reads and lists one entry per CDR3 protein. This table has about half a million distinct CDR3 sequences, around 13% appearing once. In addition, the sample was reused for a study of T cells in Graves' hyperthyroidism and ophthalmopathy.

The material was peripheral blood mononuclear cells (PBMCs), obtained at new diagnosis, from a patient treated with antithyroid drugs. The receptors derive from a young woman with Graves disease. Both conserved end residues are part of each CDR3. D genes are given only for firm matches. The size entry is marked missing in some rows and otherwise reads once, few, many or a size class.

abundance	len	d_gene	v_gene	j_gene	CDR3nt	CDR3aa
many	13	NA	TRBV7-3	TRBJ2-3	TGTGCCAGCAGCTCCACGGGGCCAGATACGCAGTATTTT	CASSSTGPDTQYF
many	14	NA	TRBV11-2	TRBJ2-1	TGTGCCAGCAGCTTAGTTGACTCCTACAATGAGCAGTTCTTC	CASSLVDSYNEQFF
NA	15	NA	TRBV7-9	TRBJ1-6	TGTGCCAGCAGCCAGACGGCACAGGGCAATTCACCCCTCCACTTT	CASSQTAQGNSPLHF
many	16	NA	TRBV6-2/TRBV6-3	TRBJ1-5	TGTGCCAGCAGTTACGCGGACCACGGGGGTAATCAGCCCCAGCATTTT	CASSYADHGGNQPQHF
many	16	NA	TRBV2	TRBJ1-1	TGTGCCAGCAGTGGGAGAGGGCTTATCATGAACACTGAAGCTTTCTTT	CASSGRGLIMNTEAFF
NA	15	NA	TRBV10-2	TRBJ2-2	TGCGCCAGCAGTGTCGTGGGACAAAACACCGGGGAGCTGTTTTTT	CASSVVGQNTGELFF
many	15	NA	TRBV24-1	TRBJ2-3	TGTGCCACCAGTGATTCGGGGGAAGGGGGAGATACGCAGTATTTT	CATSDSGEGGDTQYF
many	17	NA	TRBV11-3	TRBJ2-1	TGTGCCAGCAGCCCCAGAGCGGGGCAGGGGGGGCTCAATGAGCAGTTCTTC	CASSPRAGQGGLNEQFF
many	13	TRBD2	TRBV2	TRBJ2-3	TGTGCCAGCAGTGAAGGGGAGGGTGATACGCAGTATTTT	CASSEGEGDTQYF
few	18	TRBD2	TRBV6-5	TRBJ2-1	TGTGCCAGCAGTTACAGAGGGGAGACGGGACTAGCTAACAATGAGCAGTTCTTC	CASSYRGETGLANNEQFF
NA	14	NA	TRBV25-1	TRBJ2-2	TGTGCCAGCAGCAGGTCGGAATGGGCCGGGGAGCTGTTTTTT	CASSRSEWAGELFF
many	14	NA	TRBV5-6	TRBJ2-7	TGTGCCAGCAGCGTCGGGCGCTACTCGTACGAGCAGTACTTC	CASSVGRYSYEQYF
many	14	NA	TRBV2	TRBJ1-1	TGTGCCAGCAACACGCGGGGAGGGAACACTGAAGCTTTCTTT	CASNTRGGNTEAFF
many	14	TRBD1	TRBV27	TRBJ2-7	TGTGCCAGCAGTGGCGGGACAGGGGGATACGAGCAGTACTTC	CASSGGTGGYEQYF
many	16	NA	TRBV24-1	TRBJ2-1	TGTGCCACCAGTGACGTTTTAGACAGCTCCTACAATGAGCAGTTCTTC	CATSDVLDSSYNEQFF
NA	15	TRBD1	TRBV11-1	TRBJ2-5	TGTGCCAGCAGTCTCCGGGACAGGATCCAAGAGACCCAGTACTTC	CASSLRDRIQETQYF
many	14	NA	TRBV12-3/TRBV12-4	TRBJ1-5	TGTGCCAGCAGCTTTTCTTTGATTTCTCAGCCCCAGCATTTT	CASSFSLISQPQHF
few	16	NA	TRBV20-1	TRBJ1-5	TGCAGTGCTAGTCAGCTCGGGAGGCATAGCAATCAGCCCCAGCATTTT	CSASQLGRHSNQPQHF
many	17	NA	TRBV7-8	TRBJ2-3	TGTGCCAGCAGCTTAGTCGTCCTGACCGCCAGCACAGATACGCAGTATTTT	CASSLVVLTASTDTQYF
few	18	TRBD2	TRBV7-7	TRBJ2-2	TGTGCTAGCAGCCCGGGGACTAGCGGGGGACCGAACACCGGGGAGCTGTTTTTT	CASSPGTSGGPNTGELFF
NA	16	NA	TRBV6-2/TRBV6-3	TRBJ1-6	TGTGCCAGCAGATCTGCCGCGGGATCCTATAATTCACCCCTCCACTTT	CASRSAAGSYNSPLHF
many	15	TRBD2	TRBV4-1	TRBJ2-1	TGTGCCAGCAGCCAGGGACTAGCGGGAGGGAATGAGCAGTTCTTC	CASSQGLAGGNEQFF
many	16	NA	TRBV19	TRBJ1-2	TGTGCCAGTAGTGAACCCCGACCGGCTCTACCCCATGGCTACACCTTC	CASSEPRPALPHGYTF
NA	15	NA	TRBV18	TRBJ2-5	TGTGCCAGCTCACCACCAGGACTTTCTGGGGAGACCCAGTACTTC	CASSPPGLSGETQYF
NA	17	TRBD1	TRBV15	TRBJ2-2	TGTGCCACCAGCAGAGATGACAGGGCGATGGGCACCGGGGAGCTGTTTTTT	CATSRDDRAMGTGELFF
NA	16	TRBD2	TRBV18	TRBJ2-7	TGTGCCAGCTCACCCGCGGGAGCGGGAGTATTGTACGAGCAGTACTTC	CASSPAGAGVLYEQYF
few	13	NA	TRBV29-1	TRBJ1-1	TGCAGCGTTGTGGTCAGAGCGAACACTGAAGCTTTCTTT	CSVVVRANTEAFF
many	12	NA	TRBV28	TRBJ2-5	TGTGCCAGCAGTATGAGGGAAGAGACCCAGTACTTC	CASSMREETQYF
many	16	NA	TRBV7-9	TRBJ2-2	TGTGCCAGCAGCTCCAGTCTCACTAGCAGCACCGGGGAGCTGTTTTTT	CASSSSLTSSTGELFF
many	17	NA	TRBV2	TRBJ2-5	TGTGCCAGCAGCGCCACACGGGCTACGGGAGTCTGGGAGACCCAGTACTTC	CASSATRATGVWETQYF
many	14	TRBD2	TRBV10-2	TRBJ2-1	TGCGCCAGCACCTTACTAGCGGGACACAATGAGCAGTTCTTC	CASTLLAGHNEQFF
few	13	TRBD2	TRBV7-9	TRBJ2-1	TGTGCCAGCCATGCTAGCGGCTACAATGAGCAGTTCTTC	CASHASGYNEQFF
many	14	TRBD1	TRBV3-1	TRBJ2-5	TGTGCCAGCGTGACAGGGAGTCGACAAGAGACCCAGTACTTC	CASVTGSRQETQYF
many	16	TRBD1	TRBV28	TRBJ1-1	TGTGCCACCAGCTCATGGGGACAGGGGGGTAACACTGAAGCTTTCTTT	CATSSWGQGGNTEAFF
NA	18	TRBD2	TRBV20-1	TRBJ2-7	TGCAGTGCTCTACCGGGACTAGCGGGCCCGATAGTTACTTACGAGCAGTACTTC	CSALPGLAGPIVTYEQYF
many	15	TRBD1	TRBV3-1	TRBJ2-7	TGTGCCAGCAGCCACCGGGACAGGGCGGGATACGAGCAGTACTTC	CASSHRDRAGYEQYF
many	16	TRBD2	TRBV7-8	TRBJ2-2	TGTGCCAGCAGCGCCCGACTAGCGGGAGGGAACGGGGAGCTGTTTTTT	CASSARLAGGNGELFF
NA	13	TRBD2	TRBV29-1	TRBJ2-7	TGCAGCGTTGAAGTCGGAGCTAGCGGGAGGGCATACTTC	CSVEVGASGRAYF
few	13	NA	TRBV2	TRBJ2-1	TGTGCCGCCCGGGTGTTCGGGCGGGGTGAGCAGTTCTTC	CAARVFGRGEQFF
many	14	TRBD1	TRBV2	TRBJ1-1	TGTGCCAGCATTATTGGGACAGTGAACACTGAAGCTTTCTTT	CASIIGTVNTEAFF